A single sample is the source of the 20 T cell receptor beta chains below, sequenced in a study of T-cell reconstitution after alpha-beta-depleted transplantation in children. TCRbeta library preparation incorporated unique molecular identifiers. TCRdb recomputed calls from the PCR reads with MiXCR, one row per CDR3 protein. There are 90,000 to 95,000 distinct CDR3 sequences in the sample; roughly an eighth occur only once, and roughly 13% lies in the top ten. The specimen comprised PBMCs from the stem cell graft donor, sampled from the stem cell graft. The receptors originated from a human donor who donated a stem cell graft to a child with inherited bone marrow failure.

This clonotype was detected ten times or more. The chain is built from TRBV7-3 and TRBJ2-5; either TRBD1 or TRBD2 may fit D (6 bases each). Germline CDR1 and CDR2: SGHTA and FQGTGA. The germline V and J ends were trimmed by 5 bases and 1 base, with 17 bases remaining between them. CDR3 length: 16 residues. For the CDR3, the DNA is TGTGCCAGCAGCCCTAATGGGGGGCATATCCAAGAGACCCAGTACTTC. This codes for CASSPNGGHIQETQYF.

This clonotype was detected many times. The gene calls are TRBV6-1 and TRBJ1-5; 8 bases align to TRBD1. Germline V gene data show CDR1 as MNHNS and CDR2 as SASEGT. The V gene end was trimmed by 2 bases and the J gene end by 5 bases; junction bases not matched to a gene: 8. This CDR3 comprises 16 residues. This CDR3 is CASSEYPTGVDQPQHF. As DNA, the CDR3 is TGTGCCAGCAGTGAATACCCGACAGGGGTCGATCAGCCCCAGCATTTT.

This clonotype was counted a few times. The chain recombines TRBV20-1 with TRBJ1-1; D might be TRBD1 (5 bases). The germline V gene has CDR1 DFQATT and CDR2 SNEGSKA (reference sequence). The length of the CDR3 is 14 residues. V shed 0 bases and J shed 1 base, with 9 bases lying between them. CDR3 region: CSARDRGENTEAFF. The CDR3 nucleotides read TGCAGTGCTAGAGATCGAGGGGAGAACACTGAAGCTTTCTTT.

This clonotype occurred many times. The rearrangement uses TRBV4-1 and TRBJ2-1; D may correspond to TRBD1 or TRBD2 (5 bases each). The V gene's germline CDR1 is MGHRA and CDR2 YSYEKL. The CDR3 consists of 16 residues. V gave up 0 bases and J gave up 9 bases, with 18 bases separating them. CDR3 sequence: CASSQEGTPSSGEQFF. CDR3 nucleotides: TGCGCCAGCAGCCAAGAGGGGACCCCCTCGTCTGGTGAGCAGTTCTTC.

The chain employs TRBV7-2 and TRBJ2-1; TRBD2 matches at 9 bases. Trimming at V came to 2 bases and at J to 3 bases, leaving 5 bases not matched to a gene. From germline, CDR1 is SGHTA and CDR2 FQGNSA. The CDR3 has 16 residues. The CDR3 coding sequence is TGTGCCAGCAGCTTATTATCTAGCGGGGTCTACAATGAGCAGTTCTTC. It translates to CASSLLSSGVYNEQFF.

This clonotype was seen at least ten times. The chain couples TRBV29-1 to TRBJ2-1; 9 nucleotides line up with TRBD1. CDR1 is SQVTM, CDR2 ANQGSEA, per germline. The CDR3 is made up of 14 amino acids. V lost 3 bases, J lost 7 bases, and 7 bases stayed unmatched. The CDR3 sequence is CSVDRGDRVNEQFF. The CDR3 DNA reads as TGCAGCGTTGATCGGGGGGACAGGGTAAATGAGCAGTTCTTC.

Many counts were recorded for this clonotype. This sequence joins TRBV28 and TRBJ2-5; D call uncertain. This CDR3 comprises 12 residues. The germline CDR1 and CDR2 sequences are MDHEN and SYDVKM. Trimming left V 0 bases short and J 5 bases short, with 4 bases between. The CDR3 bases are TGTGCCAGCAGTTTATGGGGGGAGACCCAGTACTTC. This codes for CASSLWGETQYF.

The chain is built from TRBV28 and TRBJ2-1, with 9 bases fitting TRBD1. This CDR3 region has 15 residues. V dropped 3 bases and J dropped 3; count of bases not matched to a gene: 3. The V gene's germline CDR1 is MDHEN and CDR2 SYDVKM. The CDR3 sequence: CASSFGTGHYNEQFF. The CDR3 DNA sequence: TGTGCCAGCAGTTTTGGGACAGGGCACTACAATGAGCAGTTCTTC.

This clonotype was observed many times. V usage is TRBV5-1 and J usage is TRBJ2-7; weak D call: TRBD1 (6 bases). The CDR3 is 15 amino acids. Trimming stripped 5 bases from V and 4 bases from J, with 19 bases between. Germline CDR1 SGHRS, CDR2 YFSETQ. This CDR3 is CASRPYQGITYEQYF. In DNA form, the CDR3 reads TGCGCCAGCAGACCCTACCAGGGGATAACTTACGAGCAGTACTTC.

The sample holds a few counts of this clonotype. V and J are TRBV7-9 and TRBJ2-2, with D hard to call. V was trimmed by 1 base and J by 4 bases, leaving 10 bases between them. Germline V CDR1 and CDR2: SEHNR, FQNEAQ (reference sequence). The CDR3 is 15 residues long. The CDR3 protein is CASSLVLLITGELFF. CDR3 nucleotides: TGTGCCAGCAGCTTAGTGTTGTTGATCACCGGGGAGCTGTTTTTT.

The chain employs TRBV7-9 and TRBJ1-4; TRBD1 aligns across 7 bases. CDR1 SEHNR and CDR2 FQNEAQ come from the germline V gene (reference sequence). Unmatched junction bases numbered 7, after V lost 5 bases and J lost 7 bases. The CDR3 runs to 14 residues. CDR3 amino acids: CASSRQGSGEKLFF. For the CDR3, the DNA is TGTGCCAGCAGCCGACAGGGATCAGGTGAAAAACTGTTTTTT.

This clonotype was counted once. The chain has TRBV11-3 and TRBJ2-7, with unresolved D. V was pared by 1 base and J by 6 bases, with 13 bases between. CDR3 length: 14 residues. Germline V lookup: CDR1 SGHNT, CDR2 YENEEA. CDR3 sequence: CASSLGAGSTEQYF. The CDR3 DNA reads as TGTGCCAGCAGCTTAGGAGCAGGATCGACCGAGCAGTACTTC.

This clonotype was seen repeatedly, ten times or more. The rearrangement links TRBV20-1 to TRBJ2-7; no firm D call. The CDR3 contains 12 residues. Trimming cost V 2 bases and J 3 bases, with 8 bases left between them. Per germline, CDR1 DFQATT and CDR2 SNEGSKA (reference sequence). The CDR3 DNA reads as TGCAGTGCTAGATCGGAAAACTACGAGCAGTACTTC. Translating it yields CSARSENYEQYF.

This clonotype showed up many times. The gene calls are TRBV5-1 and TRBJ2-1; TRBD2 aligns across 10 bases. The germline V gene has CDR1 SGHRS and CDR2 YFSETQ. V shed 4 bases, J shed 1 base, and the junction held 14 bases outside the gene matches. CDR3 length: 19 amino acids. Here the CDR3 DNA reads TGCGCCAGCAGCGGCCTCGTAGCGGGAGGCACGAAATCCTACAATGAGCAGTTCTTC. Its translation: CASSGLVAGGTKSYNEQFF.

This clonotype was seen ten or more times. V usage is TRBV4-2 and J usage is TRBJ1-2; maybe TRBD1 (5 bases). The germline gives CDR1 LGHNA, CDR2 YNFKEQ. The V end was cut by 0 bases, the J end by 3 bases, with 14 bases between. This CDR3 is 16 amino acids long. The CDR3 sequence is CASSQDGAPGDYGYTF. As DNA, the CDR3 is TGTGCCAGCAGCCAAGATGGAGCCCCGGGGGACTATGGCTACACCTTC.

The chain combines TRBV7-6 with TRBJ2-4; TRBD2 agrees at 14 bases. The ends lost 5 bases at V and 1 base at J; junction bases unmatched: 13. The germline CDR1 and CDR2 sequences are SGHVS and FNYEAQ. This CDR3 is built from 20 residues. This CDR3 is CASSAYPGLAGESAKNIQYF. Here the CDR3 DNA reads TGTGCCAGCAGCGCGTACCCGGGACTAGCGGGAGAATCGGCCAAAAACATTCAGTACTTC. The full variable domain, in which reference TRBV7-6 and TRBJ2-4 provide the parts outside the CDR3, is GAGVSQSPRYKVTKRGQDVALRCDPISGHVSLYWYRQALGQGPEFLTYFNYEAQQDKSGLPNDRFSAERPEGSISTLTIQRTEQRDSAMYRCASSAYPGLAGESAKNIQYFGAGTRLSVL.

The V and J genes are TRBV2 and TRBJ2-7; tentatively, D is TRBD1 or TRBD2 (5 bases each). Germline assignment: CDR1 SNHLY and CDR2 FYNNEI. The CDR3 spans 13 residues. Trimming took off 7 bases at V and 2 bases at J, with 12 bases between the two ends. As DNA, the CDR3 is TGTGCCAGCACTTTCCGGGGCACCTACGAGCAGTACTTC. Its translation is CASTFRGTYEQYF.

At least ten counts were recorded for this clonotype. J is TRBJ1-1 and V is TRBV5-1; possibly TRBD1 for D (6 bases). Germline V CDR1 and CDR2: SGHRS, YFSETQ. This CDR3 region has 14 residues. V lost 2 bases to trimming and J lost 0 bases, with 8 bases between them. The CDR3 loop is CASSFGQMNTEAFF. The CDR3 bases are TGCGCCAGCAGCTTTGGACAGATGAACACTGAAGCTTTCTTT.

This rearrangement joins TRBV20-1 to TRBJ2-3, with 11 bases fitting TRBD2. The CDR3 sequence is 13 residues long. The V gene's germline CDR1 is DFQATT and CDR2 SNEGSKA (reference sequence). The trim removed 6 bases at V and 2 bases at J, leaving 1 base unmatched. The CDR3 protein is CSAGLAATDTQYF. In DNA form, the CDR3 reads TGCAGTGCGGGACTAGCGGCCACAGATACGCAGTATTTT.

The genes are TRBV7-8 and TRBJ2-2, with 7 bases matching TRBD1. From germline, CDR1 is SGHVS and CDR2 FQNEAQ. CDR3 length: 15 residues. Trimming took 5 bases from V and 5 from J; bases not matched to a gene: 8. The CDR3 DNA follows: TGTGCCAGCAGCCGAGACAGGGTGGGGACCGGGGAGCTGTTTTTT. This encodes CASSRDRVGTGELFF.